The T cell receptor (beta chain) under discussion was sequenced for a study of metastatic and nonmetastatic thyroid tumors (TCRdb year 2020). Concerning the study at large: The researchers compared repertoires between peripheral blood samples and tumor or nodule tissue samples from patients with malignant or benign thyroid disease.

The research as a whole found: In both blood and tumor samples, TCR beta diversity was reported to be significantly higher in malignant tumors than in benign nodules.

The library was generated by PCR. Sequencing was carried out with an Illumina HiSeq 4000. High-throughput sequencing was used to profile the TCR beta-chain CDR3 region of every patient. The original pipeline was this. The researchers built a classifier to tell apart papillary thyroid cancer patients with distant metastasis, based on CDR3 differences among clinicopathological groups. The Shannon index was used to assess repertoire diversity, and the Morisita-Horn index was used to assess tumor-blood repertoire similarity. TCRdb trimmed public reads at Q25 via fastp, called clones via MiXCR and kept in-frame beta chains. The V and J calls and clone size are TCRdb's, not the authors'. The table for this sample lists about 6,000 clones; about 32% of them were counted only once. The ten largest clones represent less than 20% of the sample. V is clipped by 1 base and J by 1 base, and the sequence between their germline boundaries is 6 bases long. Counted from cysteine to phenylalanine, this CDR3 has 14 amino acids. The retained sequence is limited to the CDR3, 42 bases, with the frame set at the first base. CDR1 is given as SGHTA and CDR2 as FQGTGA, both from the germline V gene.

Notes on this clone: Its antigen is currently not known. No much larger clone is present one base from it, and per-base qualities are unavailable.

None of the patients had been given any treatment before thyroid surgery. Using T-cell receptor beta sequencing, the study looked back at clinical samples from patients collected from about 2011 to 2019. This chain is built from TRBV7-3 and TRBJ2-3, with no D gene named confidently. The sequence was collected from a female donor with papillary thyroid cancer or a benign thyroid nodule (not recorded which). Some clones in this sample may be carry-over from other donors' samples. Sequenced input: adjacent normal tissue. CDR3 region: CASSLNQGTDTQYF. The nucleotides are TGTGCCAGCAGCTTAAACCAGGGCACAGATACGCAGTATTTT.